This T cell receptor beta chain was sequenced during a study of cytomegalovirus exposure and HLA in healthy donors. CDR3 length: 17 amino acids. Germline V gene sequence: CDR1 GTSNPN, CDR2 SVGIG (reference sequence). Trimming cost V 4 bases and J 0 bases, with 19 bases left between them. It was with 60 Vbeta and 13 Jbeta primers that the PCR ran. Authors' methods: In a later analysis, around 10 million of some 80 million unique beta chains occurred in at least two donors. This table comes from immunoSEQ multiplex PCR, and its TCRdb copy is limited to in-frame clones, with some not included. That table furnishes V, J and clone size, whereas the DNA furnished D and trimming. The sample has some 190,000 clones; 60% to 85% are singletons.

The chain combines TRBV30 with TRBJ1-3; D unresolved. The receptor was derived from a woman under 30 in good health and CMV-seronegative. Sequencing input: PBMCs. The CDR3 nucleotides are TGTGCCTGGACCCCCCGAGGCGGAACTTTCTCTGGAAACACCATATATTTT. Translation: CAWTPRGGTFSGNTIYF.